This T cell receptor (beta chain) was obtained from a study of T cell responses to AZD1222 COVID-19 vaccine. Germline CDR1 and CDR2: SGHTA and FQGNSA. This CDR3 spans 9 amino acids. Study-level points and caveats: Spike-specific TCR repertoires showed rising breadth and depth after two AZD1222 doses. At baseline, seropositivity was found in only a handful of AZD1222 recipients. There were vaccine-associated CD4 TCRs across spike, dominant at 160-218 and 743-854.

Using immunoSEQ multiplex PCR, the repertoire was profiled, and TCRdb retains in-frame clones only, with some absent. The sample includes fewer than 200,000 clones, approximately 87% seen only once; the top ten take 4% to 5.5%. A note on this clone: The antigen is not known. A read error may produce the germline difference seen at one junction end.

The J gene is TRBJ1-1, the V gene TRBV7-2; no definite D call. This specimen consisted of peripheral blood, obtained 28 days after the second AZD1222 dose. This TCR was sampled from an adult who received the AZD1222 COVID-19 vaccine. The CDR3 sequence is CASSLEWTF. CDR3 DNA sequence: TGTGCCAGCAGTCTCGAATGGACCTTT.